A single sample gave rise to the 6 T cell receptor beta chains below, sequenced in a study of technical replicates of blood from several donors (dated by TCRdb to between 2016 and 2019). Library creation used the immunoSEQ multiplex PCR assay. TCRdb retrieved this table from immuneACCESS and kept in-frame rearrangements only. Not all clones are present; in checked studies, unresolved V genes account for under half, and no reason is known for the remainder. The sample includes 84,000 or so clones, with 95% to 98% observed a single time. The top ten constitute about 0.19% of the sample. Sequencing was performed on T cells isolated from PBMCs. Receptors originate from a human donor in good health.

The chain uses TRBV28 and TRBJ2-6, with TRBD2 as a possible D gene (6 bases). This CDR3 comprises 15 residues. Germline lookup yields CDR1 MDHEN and CDR2 SYDVKM. The CDR3 sequence is CAAGTRTSGANVLTF. DNA of the CDR3: TGTGCTGCGGGGACGCGTACCTCTGGGGCCAACGTCCTGACTTTC.

This clone was seen once. The V gene is TRBV7-6, the J gene TRBJ2-3; D not resolved. Germline V lookup: CDR1 SGHVS, CDR2 FNYEAQ. The V and J ends lost 3 bases and 3 bases respectively, with 7 bases between them. The CDR3 spans 13 residues. The CDR3 DNA reads as TGTGCCAGCAGCTTTGGAGAAACAGATACGCAGTATTTT. Its translation: CASSFGETDTQYF.

This clone was observed a single time. The J gene is TRBJ2-3, the V gene TRBV5-1; D might be TRBD2 (5 bases). V was pared by 0 bases and J by 3 bases, with 11 bases between. From germline, CDR1 is SGHRS and CDR2 YFSETQ. This CDR3 has 15 amino acids. DNA for the CDR3: TGCGCCAGCAGCTTGGACGGGGATTGGACAGATACGCAGTATTTT. This gives the protein CASSLDGDWTDTQYF.

The rearrangement links TRBV15 to TRBJ1-2, with D possibly being TRBD1 (6 bases). The ends were cut back, 0 bases at V and 8 bases at J, with 16 bases in the middle. The CDR3 covers 15 residues. CDR1 is LNHNV and CDR2 is YYDKDF in the germline V gene (reference sequence). CDR3 residues: CATSRDLNRVGGYTF. The CDR3 bases are TGTGCCACCAGCAGAGATCTAAACAGGGTGGGCGGCTACACCTTC.

As for this clone: At one end, the junction sequence differs from germline, possibly due to a read error. The chain employs TRBV28 and TRBJ2-1; 10 nucleotides align to TRBD2. Germline V gives CDR1 MDHEN, CDR2 SYDVKM. This CDR3 has 13 residues. The CDR3 region has the DNA TGTGCCAGCGCTCCCCTTCAGCGGGGGGGCCGGGTCTTC. Its protein product is CASAPLQRGGRVF.

This clone was seen a single time. The rearrangement joins TRBV6-1 to TRBJ2-6; D is unresolved. Germline V CDR1 and CDR2: MNHNS, SASEGT. V was cut by 4 bases and J by 0 bases, with 10 bases left in between. The length of the CDR3 is 16 residues. This CDR3 reads CASSGLWLSGANVLTF. CDR3 DNA: TGTGCCAGCAGTGGCCTCTGGCTCTCTGGGGCCAACGTCCTGACTTTC.